Below are 4 T cell receptor beta chains sequenced from a single sample in a study of blood T cells in healthy people across ages. Through a sample-barcoded 5' primer and a J-beta primer mix, a second PCR was run for roughly 6 to 11 cycles. TCRdb fed the 5' RACE reads into MiXCR, producing one record per CDR3 protein. This table has roughly 1.5 million distinct CDR3 sequences, approximately 42% appearing once. Sequencing was performed on blood. These receptor sequences come from a woman under 30 in good health.

This clonotype has more than one count but fewer than ten. The rearrangement uses TRBV15 and TRBJ2-3, with D possibly TRBD1 on 6 matching bases. The V gene's germline CDR1 is LNHNV and CDR2 YYDKDF (reference sequence). This CDR3 comprises 16 residues. V was trimmed by 2 bases and J by 6 bases, leaving 18 bases between them. CDR3 sequence (DNA): TGTGCCACCAGCAGACTCTTGGGGGCGACTACTGATACGCAGTATTTT. Translation gives CATSRLLGATTDTQYF.

V gene TRBV21-1 combines with J gene TRBJ2-7. TRBV21-1 is given as a pseudogene. The CDR3 consists of 15 residues. The DNA for the CDR3 is TGTGCCAGCAGCAACTCAGCGAGCCCCTCCTACGAGCAGTACTTC. It translates to CASSNSASPSYEQYF.

V and J are TRBV25-1 and TRBJ2-2; TRBD2 agrees at 7 bases. This CDR3 has 16 amino acids. CDR1 and CDR2 from the germline V gene are MGHDK and SYGVNS. The trim removed 1 base at V and 5 bases at J, leaving 7 bases unmatched. The CDR3 bases are TGTGCCAGCAGTGAATTTCGGGGGAGGGATACCGGGGAGCTGTTTTTT. It encodes CASSEFRGRDTGELFF.

This clonotype was picked up a small number of times. The chain has TRBV7-2 and TRBJ1-2, with D possibly matching TRBD1 (6 bases). Germline CDR1 and CDR2: SGHTA and FQGNSA. The V end was cut by 3 bases, the J end by 7 bases, with 15 bases between. The CDR3 spans 14 residues. The CDR3 DNA is TGTGCCAGCAGCTTCGCTCCAGGGGATCCTGGCTACACCTTC. This encodes CASSFAPGDPGYTF. The variable domain in full, completed from reference TRBV7-2 and TRBJ1-2, reads GAGVSQSPSNKVTEKGKDVELRCDPISGHTALYWYRQSLGQGLEFLIYFQGNSAPDKSGLPSDRFSAERTGGSVSTLTIQRTQQEDSAVYLCASSFAPGDPGYTFGSGTRLTVV.